The rows below give T cell receptor beta chains drawn from one sample of a study of kidney transplant recipient with SARS-CoV-2 infection. TCRdb passed the reads through MiXCR, listing each CDR3 protein once. The table includes some 220,000 distinct CDR3 sequences, 29% detected once. The material sequenced was a blood sample, taken at baseline and around day 110 from a kidney transplant recipient. The source is a male patient aged 25-45 years who had COVID-19 and was a kidney transplant recipient. The graft donor may have given rise to some T cells. Each CDR3 is given with its conserved first and last residue. The order of the fields is V gene, J gene, CDR3 length, clone size, D gene, CDR3 protein, CDR3 DNA. D genes are given only for firm matches. Rows give clone size only sometimes, using once, few, many, or a class for an expanded clone.

V gene: TRBV25-1; J gene: TRBJ2-2; CDR3 length: 14; clone size: many; D gene: -; CDR3 protein: CASSESADTGELFF; CDR3 DNA: TGTGCCAGCAGTGAATCGGCGGACACCGGGGAGCTGTTTTTT
V gene: TRBV6-2/TRBV6-3; J gene: TRBJ2-3; CDR3 length: 15; clone size: many; D gene: -; CDR3 protein: CASSRNDLGTDTQYF; CDR3 DNA: TGTGCCAGCAGCCGTAATGACTTGGGCACAGATACGCAGTATTTT
V gene: TRBV19; J gene: TRBJ2-7; CDR3 length: 15; clone size: many; D gene: TRBD1; CDR3 protein: CASSTGGTGIYEQYF; CDR3 DNA: TGTGCCAGTAGTACAGGCGGGACAGGGATTTACGAGCAGTACTTC
V gene: TRBV7-9; J gene: TRBJ2-7; CDR3 length: 18; clone size: many; D gene: TRBD2; CDR3 protein: CASSSSLAGGQKAYEQYF; CDR3 DNA: TGTGCCAGCAGCTCCTCCTTGGCGGGGGGCCAGAAGGCCTACGAGCAGTACTTC
V gene: TRBV7-4; J gene: TRBJ1-2; CDR3 length: 17; clone size: many; D gene: -; CDR3 protein: CASSDWPSARKTYGYTF; CDR3 DNA: TGTGCCAGCAGCGACTGGCCTTCAGCTCGAAAGACCTATGGCTACACCTTC
V gene: TRBV5-1; J gene: TRBJ2-1; CDR3 length: 14; clone size: many; D gene: -; CDR3 protein: CASSFAWSYREQFF; CDR3 DNA: TGCGCCAGCAGCTTTGCCTGGTCCTACAGGGAGCAGTTCTTC
V gene: TRBV5-6; J gene: TRBJ1-2; CDR3 length: 16; clone size: -; D gene: -; CDR3 protein: CAGLFGNSRKTYGYTF; CDR3 DNA: TGTGCCGGCTTATTTGGCAATAGTCGAAAGACCTATGGCTACACCTTC
V gene: TRBV5-4; J gene: TRBJ1-2; CDR3 length: 16; clone size: many; D gene: -; CDR3 protein: CASRDVVPGKTYGYTF; CDR3 DNA: TGTGCCAGCAGGGACGTCGTACCAGGAAAGACCTATGGCTACACCTTC
V gene: TRBV21-1; J gene: TRBJ2-3; CDR3 length: 17; clone size: many; D gene: -; CDR3 protein: CASRRGIATVMQDTQYF; CDR3 DNA: TGTGCCAGCAGACGCGGGATAGCTACAGTCATGCAAGATACGCAGTATTTT
V gene: TRBV7-9; J gene: TRBJ1-2; CDR3 length: 12; clone size: many; D gene: TRBD1; CDR3 protein: CATGDRVYGYTF; CDR3 DNA: TGTGCCACCGGGGACAGAGTCTATGGCTACACCTTC
V gene: TRBV7-9; J gene: TRBJ2-3; CDR3 length: 15; clone size: many; D gene: TRBD2; CDR3 protein: CASSLPGGHTDTQYF; CDR3 DNA: TGTGCCAGCAGCTTGCCGGGAGGTCACACAGATACGCAGTATTTT
V gene: TRBV12-3/TRBV12-4; J gene: TRBJ1-6; CDR3 length: 14; clone size: many; D gene: TRBD1; CDR3 protein: CASSPGQGLSPLHF; CDR3 DNA: TGTGCCAGCAGTCCCGGACAGGGGCTCTCACCCCTCCACTTT
V gene: TRBV28; J gene: TRBJ1-1; CDR3 length: 12; clone size: few; D gene: -; CDR3 protein: CASGPLGPEAFF; CDR3 DNA: TGTGCCAGCGGGCCTTTAGGCCCTGAAGCTTTCTTT
V gene: TRBV5-4; J gene: TRBJ1-1; CDR3 length: 15; clone size: few; D gene: TRBD1; CDR3 protein: CASSLGLGQGAEAFF; CDR3 DNA: TGTGCCAGCAGCTTGGGGTTAGGACAGGGTGCTGAAGCTTTCTTT
V gene: TRBV5-4; J gene: TRBJ2-1; CDR3 length: 15; clone size: few; D gene: TRBD1; CDR3 protein: CASSDSGTVVNEQFF; CDR3 DNA: TGTGCCAGCAGCGACTCCGGGACAGTTGTCAATGAGCAGTTCTTC
V gene: TRBV10-1; J gene: TRBJ1-6; CDR3 length: 14; clone size: many; D gene: -; CDR3 protein: CASTADHPGSPLHF; CDR3 DNA: TGCGCCAGCACGGCAGATCATCCCGGTTCACCCCTCCACTTT